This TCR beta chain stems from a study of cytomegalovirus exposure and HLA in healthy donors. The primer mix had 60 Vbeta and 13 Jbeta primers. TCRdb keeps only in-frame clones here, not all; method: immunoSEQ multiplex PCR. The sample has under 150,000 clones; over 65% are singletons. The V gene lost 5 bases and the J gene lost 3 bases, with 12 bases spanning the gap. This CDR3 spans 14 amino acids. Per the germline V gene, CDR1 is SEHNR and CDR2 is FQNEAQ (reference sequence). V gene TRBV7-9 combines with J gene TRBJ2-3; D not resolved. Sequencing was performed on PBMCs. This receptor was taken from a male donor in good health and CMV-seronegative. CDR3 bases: TGTGCCAGCAGCCCCCCGTGGCAGACAGATACGCAGTATTTT. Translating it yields CASSPPWQTDTQYF.